One and the same sample provided the 24 T cell receptor beta chains below, sequenced in a study of CD8+ T cells in alopecia areata. Sequencing used cDNA as its template, made by extracting RNA and reverse transcribing it. TCRdb's table, derived via immunoSEQ multiplex PCR, lists solely in-frame clones and lacks some. The profile shows some 150,000 clones, around 55% of them singletons. The specimen comprised CD8+ T cells sorted from blood, sampled at week 0. The receptors originated from a human donor with alopecia areata.

The chain combines TRBV6-5 with TRBJ2-3; D tentatively reads TRBD1 or TRBD2 (5 bases each). Between the trimmed V and J ends, which lost 0 bases and 4 bases, there was a span of 5 bases. Germline assignment: CDR1 MNHEY and CDR2 SVGAGI. The CDR3 is 13 amino acids. The CDR3 is CASSYSGADTQYF. CDR3 in DNA: TGTGCCAGCAGTTACTCGGGGGCAGATACGCAGTATTTT.

The genes are TRBV7-9 and TRBJ2-3, with unresolved D. Trimming removed 3 bases at V and 4 bases at J, with 8 bases between. The length of the CDR3 is 13 residues. Germline values: CDR1 SEHNR, CDR2 FQNEAQ (reference sequence). The chain's CDR3 is CASSFGGADTQYF. CDR3 coding DNA: TGTGCCAGCAGCTTCGGTGGAGCAGATACGCAGTATTTT.

The J gene is TRBJ2-1, the V gene TRBV4-3; the match to TRBD2 covers 11 bases. The CDR3 covers 16 residues. Trimming removed 4 bases from V and 3 bases from J; junction bases left unmatched: 5. Germline V gene lookup returns CDR1 LGHNA and CDR2 YSLEER. The CDR3: CASSPTSGGYYNEQFF. CDR3 DNA: TGCGCCAGCAGCCCCACTAGCGGGGGCTACTACAATGAGCAGTTCTTC.

V gene TRBV11-2 combines with J gene TRBJ2-7; 9 bases are shared with TRBD2. This CDR3 has 16 amino acids. CDR1 and CDR2 from the germline V gene are SGHAT and FQNNGV. The junction had 12 bases not matched to a gene; V was cut back by 5 bases and J by 4 bases. Here the CDR3 reads CASSPPGSGGIYEQYF. The DNA for the CDR3 is TGTGCCAGCAGCCCCCCGGGGAGCGGGGGGATTTACGAGCAGTACTTC.

The genes are TRBV6-5 and TRBJ1-5, with a tentative D call TRBD1 (6 bases). This CDR3 comprises 15 residues. The V gene lost 6 bases and the J gene lost 3 bases, with 15 bases spanning the gap. Germline V gene lookup returns CDR1 MNHEY and CDR2 SVGAGI. CDR3 in amino acids: CASSQGQSSNQPQHF. CDR3 coding DNA: TGTGCCAGCAGCCAAGGACAGTCATCCAATCAGCCCCAGCATTTT.

The chain joins TRBV7-9 to TRBJ1-2; unclear D gene. Germline CDR1 and CDR2: SEHNR and FQNEAQ (reference sequence). V was cut by 5 bases and J by 1 base, with 5 bases left in between. The CDR3 is 12 amino acids. The CDR3 nucleotides read TGTGCCAGCAGCCCTGATAACTATGGCTACACCTTC. Translated: CASSPDNYGYTF.

The rearrangement links TRBV12-5 to TRBJ1-2; a weak D match, TRBD1 (6 bases). Trimming cost V 6 bases and J 5 bases, with 13 bases left between them. CDR3 length: 13 residues. Germline CDR1 is LGHNT and CDR2 is FRNRAP. CDR3 region: CASGRGASYGYTF. The CDR3, as DNA: TGTGCTAGTGGCCGGGGGGCTTCTTATGGCTACACCTTC.

This clone was counted between two and nine times. This sequence joins TRBV5-4 and TRBJ2-3, with a possible D match to TRBD2 (5 bases). V was shortened by 4 bases and J by 4 bases, with 19 bases between the two germline ends. CDR3 length: 16 amino acids. Germline V gives CDR1 SGHNT, CDR2 YYREEE (reference sequence). DNA of the CDR3: TGTGCCAGCAGCCCCCCGGGGTCCTCGTGGGCAGATACGCAGTATTTT. Translating it yields CASSPPGSSWADTQYF.

This clone appeared a few times. In DNA form, the CDR3 reads TGCAGCGGGGGAGAATACGGGTACGAGCAGTACTTC. Protein: CSGGEYGYEQYF. This rearrangement joins TRBV29-1 to TRBJ2-7; TRBD2 is a possible D gene (5 bases). The germline V and J ends were trimmed by 7 bases and 4 bases, with 14 bases remaining between them. The CDR3 runs to 12 residues. Germline V CDR1 and CDR2: SQVTM, ANQGSEA.

V and J are TRBV6-5 and TRBJ1-2, with a possible D match to TRBD1 (6 bases). Between the trimmed V and J ends, which lost 0 bases and 4 bases, there was a span of 9 bases. In germline, CDR1 is MNHEY, CDR2 SVGAGI. The CDR3 runs 14 residues. The CDR3 region is CASSYSGGGYGYTF. CDR3 in DNA: TGTGCCAGCAGTTACTCCGGGGGCGGCTATGGCTACACCTTC.

This chain connects TRBV29-1 to TRBJ2-2; D is perhaps TRBD1 or TRBD2 (6 bases each). The length of the CDR3 is 15 residues. The V gene lost 4 bases and the J gene lost 1 base, with 13 bases spanning the gap. CDR1 and CDR2 (germline): SQVTM, ANQGSEA. CDR3 residues: CSVARGVKNTGELFF. In DNA, the CDR3 is TGCAGCGTTGCAAGGGGGGTTAAGAACACCGGGGAGCTGTTTTTT.

V usage is TRBV27 and J usage is TRBJ2-1; D gene uncertain. The CDR3 is 15 amino acids. Germline CDR1 reads MNHEY; CDR2 reads SMNVEV (reference sequence). The V gene lost 0 bases and the J gene lost 3 bases, with 9 bases spanning the gap. The CDR3 loop is CASSLSGRLYNEQFF. In nucleotides, the CDR3 is TGTGCCAGCAGTTTATCGGGCAGGCTCTACAATGAGCAGTTCTTC.

The J gene is TRBJ2-1, the V gene TRBV27; TRBD2 aligns across 8 bases. With 7 bases clipped from V and 11 bases from J, the junction kept 13 bases outside the gene matches. Per the germline V gene, CDR1 is MNHEY and CDR2 is SMNVEV (reference sequence). This CDR3 region has 14 residues. The CDR3 region is CASISHLSGEKQFF. The CDR3 region has the DNA TGTGCCAGCATCTCTCACCTTAGCGGGGAAAAGCAGTTCTTC.

This clone has more than one count but fewer than ten. This chain connects TRBV30 to TRBJ1-1; 9 bases are shared with TRBD1. Germline lookup yields CDR1 GTSNPN and CDR2 SVGIG (reference sequence). CDR3 length: 10 amino acids. The J segment lost 8 bases and the V segment lost 5 bases, leaving 0 bases of the junction unmatched. This chain's CDR3 is CAWGTGEAFF. Written as DNA, the CDR3 is TGTGCCTGGGGGACAGGGGAAGCTTTCTTT.

Turning to this clone: This sample includes further DNA sequences coding for the same CDR3. V and J are TRBV27 and TRBJ1-4; D ambiguous. V lost 2 bases and J 0 bases, leaving 7 bases between the germline ends. This CDR3 contains 15 residues. Per germline, CDR1 MNHEY and CDR2 SMNVEV (reference sequence). CDR3 region: CASSLTVATNEKLFF. The CDR3 coding sequence is TGTGCCAGCAGTTTAACGGTTGCAACTAATGAAAAACTGTTTTTT.

The chain recombines TRBV29-1 with TRBJ2-1; the match to TRBD2 covers 11 bases. Germline loops: CDR1 SQVTM, CDR2 ANQGSEA. This CDR3 has 14 residues. V was clipped by 8 bases and J by 6 bases; unmatched bases: 9. CDR3 sequence: CSSVAGGPGNEQFF. The CDR3 nucleotides read TGCAGCTCCGTAGCGGGGGGGCCGGGCAATGAGCAGTTCTTC.

The V and J genes are TRBV29-1 and TRBJ2-3; 7 bases map to TRBD2. Germline CDR1 is SQVTM and CDR2 is ANQGSEA. Trimming took 4 bases from V and 2 from J; bases not matched to a gene: 3. This CDR3 contains 13 residues. The CDR3 region is CSVVGLDTDTQYF. The CDR3 bases are TGCAGCGTTGTCGGACTAGACACAGATACGCAGTATTTT.

The sample holds a few counts of this clone. J is TRBJ2-3 and V is TRBV19, with unresolved D. V lost 5 bases to trimming and J lost 9 bases, with 12 bases between them. Germline V gene lookup returns CDR1 LNHDA and CDR2 SQIVND (reference sequence). This CDR3 is 12 amino acids long. CDR3 region: CASSFRLGTQYF. The CDR3 nucleotides are TGTGCCAGTAGTTTCCGGTTGGGCACGCAGTATTTT.

The V gene is TRBV5-1, the J gene TRBJ2-3; D is possibly TRBD2 (6 bases). This CDR3 comprises 13 residues. Germline lookup yields CDR1 SGHRS and CDR2 YFSETQ. V was clipped by 3 bases and J by 5 bases, with 10 bases between them. In nucleotides, the CDR3 is TGCGCCAGCAGCTGGGACTCAGGAGATACGCAGTATTTT. Protein sequence: CASSWDSGDTQYF.

Of note for this clone: This probably arose from a read error, given a far larger clone one base away. The chain joins TRBV28 to TRBJ2-5; 13 bases are shared with TRBD2. The closer fit of TRBJ2-7 to the DNA end suggests the J call may be wrong. Germline CDR1 reads MDHEN; CDR2 reads SYDVKM. This CDR3 spans 14 amino acids. CDR3 sequence reads: CASRTSGGATEQYF. The CDR3 DNA follows: TGTGCCAGCCGAACTAGCGGGGGGGCTACCGAGCAGTACTTC.

Of note for this clone: Compared with germline, one end of the junction differs, possibly owing to a read error. The chain employs TRBV11-2 and TRBJ2-3, with D possibly TRBD2 on 7 matching bases. Germline CDR1 reads SGHAT; CDR2 reads FQNNGV. The CDR3 runs to 16 residues. The CDR3 DNA reads as TGTGCCACCAGCCCTAATACGGGGGGCACCACAGATACGCAGTATTTT. The encoded protein is CATSPNTGGTTDTQYF. Using reference TRBV11-2 and TRBJ2-3 for the parts outside the CDR3, the full variable domain is EAGVAQSPRYKIIEKRQSVAFWCNPISGHATLYWYQQILGQGPKLLIQFQNNGVVDDSQLPKDRFSAERLKGVDSTLKIQPAKLEDSAVYLCATSPNTGGTTDTQYFGPGTRLTVL.

The table lists this clone with a few counts. This chain uses TRBV29-1 with TRBJ2-7, with 7 positions matching TRBD1. CDR3 length: 12 amino acids. Trimming removed 5 bases from V and 6 bases from J; junction bases left unmatched: 7. Germline-derived CDR1 and CDR2 are SQVTM and ANQGSEA. The CDR3: CSVTGVKGEQYF. The DNA of the CDR3 is TGCAGCGTTACAGGGGTCAAGGGCGAGCAGTACTTC.

The rearrangement joins TRBV23-1 to TRBJ2-5; D is unresolved. TRBV23-1 is labeled an ORF, and its function is uncertain. The CDR3 extends over 14 amino acids. Between the trimmed V and J ends, which lost 3 bases and 5 bases, there was a span of 13 bases. This CDR3 reads CASSHKGLRETQYF. As DNA, the CDR3 is TGCGCCAGCAGTCATAAGGGCCTGCGGGAGACCCAGTACTTC.

The chain combines TRBV6-4 with TRBJ1-2, with unresolved D. Germline CDR1 and CDR2: MRHNA and SNTAGT. The CDR3 covers 15 residues. Trimming stripped 2 bases from V and 1 base from J, with 11 bases between. The CDR3 region has the DNA TGTGCCAGCAGTGACCGAACCGACGGTAACTATGGCTACACCTTC. Translating gives CASSDRTDGNYGYTF.